The rows below give T cell receptor beta chains drawn from one sample of a study of long-term antiretroviral therapy in people with HIV. Clones were read by immunoSEQ multiplex PCR, and TCRdb kept only the in-frame ones, dropping some. This sample has 12,000 or so clones, with around 79% found just once. The sample here was unsorted PBMCs, taken 3.1 years before starting antiretroviral therapy. These receptors originate from a man aged 35 to 55 with HIV. Both conserved end residues are part of each CDR3. Each record gives: CDR3 DNA, CDR3 protein, V gene, D gene, clone size, J gene. D genes are given only for firm matches. A clone size is listed for some rows: how often the clone was seen (once, few, many), or a class if it is expanded.

CDR3nt: TGTGCCAGCAGCCAAGAGGGCGATCAGGCCGACGAGCAGTACTTC
CDR3aa: CASSQEGDQADEQYF
v_gene: TRBV4-2
d_gene: NA
abundance: NA
j_gene: TRBJ2-7

CDR3nt: TGTGCCAGCAGTTCGACTAGCGCCGGGGAGCTGTTTTTT
CDR3aa: CASSSTSAGELFF
v_gene: TRBV27
d_gene: TRBD2
abundance: NA
j_gene: TRBJ2-2

CDR3nt: TGTGCGTGGGGGCTGGACCCGACCAACATTCTTACCGGGGAGCTGTTTTTT
CDR3aa: CAWGLDPTNILTGELFF
v_gene: TRBV30
d_gene: NA
abundance: medium-sized
j_gene: TRBJ2-2

CDR3nt: TGTGCCAGCAGCTTGGCGAGACAGTGGGGCTTGAACACTGAAGCTTTCTTT
CDR3aa: CASSLARQWGLNTEAFF
v_gene: TRBV5-6
d_gene: NA
abundance: NA
j_gene: TRBJ1-1

CDR3nt: TGTGCCAGCAGCTTAGTTGGACTAGCGGAGGTCAATGAGCAGTTCTTC
CDR3aa: CASSLVGLAEVNEQFF
v_gene: TRBV11-2
d_gene: TRBD2
abundance: NA
j_gene: TRBJ2-1

CDR3nt: TGTGCCAGCAGCTTAATCCCTCTGGGGAACACTGAAGCTTTCTTT
CDR3aa: CASSLIPLGNTEAFF
v_gene: TRBV7-3
d_gene: NA
abundance: NA
j_gene: TRBJ1-1

CDR3nt: TGTGCCAGCAGCTGGGAAGCGTGGGGAGGAAGCACAGATACGCAGTATTTT
CDR3aa: CASSWEAWGGSTDTQYF
v_gene: TRBV7-8
d_gene: NA
abundance: NA
j_gene: TRBJ2-3

CDR3nt: TGCGCCAGCAGCCAGGGAAATGTGGTACGAAACAATGAGCAGTTCTTC
CDR3aa: CASSQGNVVRNNEQFF
v_gene: TRBV4-3
d_gene: NA
abundance: NA
j_gene: TRBJ2-1

CDR3nt: TGCGCCAGCAGCTTTTCAGGGAGCTCCTACAATGAGCAGTTCTTC
CDR3aa: CASSFSGSSYNEQFF
v_gene: TRBV5-1
d_gene: NA
abundance: NA
j_gene: TRBJ2-1

CDR3nt: TGTGCCAGCAGCCCGGGGGGAGCGGACTCCTACAATGAGCAGTTCTTC
CDR3aa: CASSPGGADSYNEQFF
v_gene: TRBV5-4
d_gene: TRBD2
abundance: NA
j_gene: TRBJ2-1

CDR3nt: TGTGCCAGCAGCTTACCCCTATACAATGAGCAGTTCTTC
CDR3aa: CASSLPLYNEQFF
v_gene: TRBV7-2
d_gene: NA
abundance: NA
j_gene: TRBJ2-1

CDR3nt: TGTGCCAGCAGTCGGGCAAGGCCGGACTATGGCTACACCTTC
CDR3aa: CASSRARPDYGYTF
v_gene: TRBV28
d_gene: NA
abundance: once
j_gene: TRBJ1-2

CDR3nt: TGTGCCAGTGGTCGGACAGGGCTTTTCTCTGGGGCCAACGTCCTGACTTTC
CDR3aa: CASGRTGLFSGANVLTF
v_gene: TRBV19
d_gene: TRBD1
abundance: NA
j_gene: TRBJ2-6

CDR3nt: TGTGCCTGGACCTCCTCGTACGAGCAGTACTTC
CDR3aa: CAWTSSYEQYF
v_gene: TRBV30
d_gene: NA
abundance: NA
j_gene: TRBJ2-7

CDR3nt: TGTGCCAGTAGAACTAGCGACCTCTACGAGCAGTACTTC
CDR3aa: CASRTSDLYEQYF
v_gene: TRBV28
d_gene: TRBD2
abundance: NA
j_gene: TRBJ2-7

CDR3nt: TGTGCCACCAGCAGACAACAGGGAACGGGTGCAGATACGCAGTATTTT
CDR3aa: CATSRQQGTGADTQYF
v_gene: TRBV15
d_gene: NA
abundance: few
j_gene: TRBJ2-3

CDR3nt: TGCGCCAGCAGCTTGGGACAGGTCGGGGAGACCCAGTACTTC
CDR3aa: CASSLGQVGETQYF
v_gene: TRBV5-1
d_gene: NA
abundance: NA
j_gene: TRBJ2-5

CDR3nt: TGTGCCAGTACCCGAAGATCCAGGACTGGCACTGAAGCTTTCTTT
CDR3aa: CASTRRSRTGTEAFF
v_gene: TRBV27
d_gene: NA
abundance: NA
j_gene: TRBJ1-1

CDR3nt: TGTGCCAGCAGCTTAGCTGTAGCGGGCCAAGAGACCCAGTACTTC
CDR3aa: CASSLAVAGQETQYF
v_gene: TRBV7-3
d_gene: TRBD2
abundance: NA
j_gene: TRBJ2-5

CDR3nt: TGTGCCAGCTCACGCGGGACTTTGCAGTTCTTC
CDR3aa: CASSRGTLQFF
v_gene: TRBV18
d_gene: NA
abundance: NA
j_gene: TRBJ2-1

CDR3nt: TGTGCCAGCAGTACCAGTGGACAGGGGGCAGGTGGCTACACCTTC
CDR3aa: CASSTSGQGAGGYTF
v_gene: TRBV28
d_gene: TRBD1
abundance: NA
j_gene: TRBJ1-2

CDR3nt: TGTGCCAGCAGGGGACAGGGGGCATTCGGCTACACCTTC
CDR3aa: CASRGQGAFGYTF
v_gene: TRBV5-4
d_gene: TRBD1
abundance: NA
j_gene: TRBJ1-2

CDR3nt: TGTGCCAGCAGCTATCCGCGGGGGGACTCTACCTACGAGCAGTACTTC
CDR3aa: CASSYPRGDSTYEQYF
v_gene: TRBV5-4
d_gene: TRBD2
abundance: few
j_gene: TRBJ2-7

CDR3nt: TGCGCCAGCAGGCTACAGGGGCAAGATACGCAGTATTTT
CDR3aa: CASRLQGQDTQYF
v_gene: TRBV5-1
d_gene: TRBD1
abundance: NA
j_gene: TRBJ2-3

CDR3nt: TGTGCCAGCAGCTTAGACACAGGGGGCGAAAAACTGTTTTTT
CDR3aa: CASSLDTGGEKLFF
v_gene: TRBV7-6
d_gene: TRBD1
abundance: NA
j_gene: TRBJ1-4

CDR3nt: TGTGCCAGCAGCAGATCGTCCTACACTGAAGCTTTCTTT
CDR3aa: CASSRSSYTEAFF
v_gene: TRBV11-3
d_gene: NA
abundance: NA
j_gene: TRBJ1-1

CDR3nt: TGCAGTGTGGGTGGCTATGGCTACACCTTC
CDR3aa: CSVGGYGYTF
v_gene: TRBV20-1
d_gene: NA
abundance: NA
j_gene: TRBJ1-2

CDR3nt: TGTGCCAGCAGTGAATCGTTCTATGGCTACACCTTC
CDR3aa: CASSESFYGYTF
v_gene: TRBV25-1
d_gene: NA
abundance: NA
j_gene: TRBJ1-2

CDR3nt: TGCGCCAGCAGCTTGGGGGGGACGGCGAACACTGAAGCTTTCTTT
CDR3aa: CASSLGGTANTEAFF
v_gene: TRBV5-1
d_gene: NA
abundance: NA
j_gene: TRBJ1-1

CDR3nt: TGTGCCTGGAGTCCCTCCGGGACCCTCTCCTACAATGAGCAGTTCTTC
CDR3aa: CAWSPSGTLSYNEQFF
v_gene: TRBV30
d_gene: NA
abundance: NA
j_gene: TRBJ2-1

CDR3nt: TGTGCCAGCAGCGGACTCTCCTACGAGCAGTACTTC
CDR3aa: CASSGLSYEQYF
v_gene: TRBV7-6
d_gene: NA
abundance: NA
j_gene: TRBJ2-7

CDR3nt: TGTGCCAGCAGCCCGACAGGACTTTCCTACGAGCAGTACTTC
CDR3aa: CASSPTGLSYEQYF
v_gene: TRBV5-6
d_gene: NA
abundance: NA
j_gene: TRBJ2-7

CDR3nt: TGTGCCTGGAGTGTACTAGCCTCTGGGGCCAACGTCCTGACTTTC
CDR3aa: CAWSVLASGANVLTF
v_gene: TRBV30
d_gene: NA
abundance: NA
j_gene: TRBJ2-6

CDR3nt: TGTGCCAGTACTCCCGGGACAGGCACAGATACGCAGTATTTT
CDR3aa: CASTPGTGTDTQYF
v_gene: TRBV19
d_gene: TRBD1
abundance: NA
j_gene: TRBJ2-3

CDR3nt: TGTGCCAGCAGTCCTAGATACACGACCCCCTATGGCTACACCTTC
CDR3aa: CASSPRYTTPYGYTF
v_gene: TRBV28
d_gene: NA
abundance: NA
j_gene: TRBJ1-2

CDR3nt: TGTGCCGGGAAGAGTGCCCCCTCCGAGCAGTACTTC
CDR3aa: CAGKSAPSEQYF
v_gene: TRBV30
d_gene: NA
abundance: NA
j_gene: TRBJ2-7

CDR3nt: TGTGCCAGCTCACGTCCCGCCGAAAAACTGTTTTTT
CDR3aa: CASSRPAEKLFF
v_gene: TRBV18
d_gene: NA
abundance: NA
j_gene: TRBJ1-4

CDR3nt: TGTGCCAGCTCACCTGGACAGGGTATCACTGGGGCCAACGTCCTGACTTTC
CDR3aa: CASSPGQGITGANVLTF
v_gene: TRBV18
d_gene: TRBD1
abundance: NA
j_gene: TRBJ2-6

CDR3nt: TGTGCCAGCAGCTTAGACGGGGGTGGCGGCTACACCTTC
CDR3aa: CASSLDGGGGYTF
v_gene: TRBV7-9
d_gene: NA
abundance: few
j_gene: TRBJ1-2

CDR3nt: TGTGCCAGCTCACCAGTAGACAGGACTAACTATGGCTACACCTTC
CDR3aa: CASSPVDRTNYGYTF
v_gene: TRBV18
d_gene: NA
abundance: few
j_gene: TRBJ1-2

CDR3nt: TGCAGCGGCCAAAAGATAGCGGGAGGGCCTGAGACCCAGTACTTC
CDR3aa: CSGQKIAGGPETQYF
v_gene: TRBV29-1
d_gene: TRBD2
abundance: once
j_gene: TRBJ2-5

CDR3nt: TGTGCCAGCAGCTTGGGCAGGGGGTTCTACGAGCAGTACTTC
CDR3aa: CASSLGRGFYEQYF
v_gene: TRBV5-6
d_gene: TRBD1
abundance: NA
j_gene: TRBJ2-7

CDR3nt: TGTGCCAGCAGCTTGAGCGGGGTGACAGGGATGGAGCAGTACTTC
CDR3aa: CASSLSGVTGMEQYF
v_gene: TRBV5-4
d_gene: NA
abundance: once
j_gene: TRBJ2-7

CDR3nt: TGCAGCGTTGACAGGACAGGGATCTACAATGAGCAGTTCTTC
CDR3aa: CSVDRTGIYNEQFF
v_gene: TRBV29-1
d_gene: TRBD1
abundance: NA
j_gene: TRBJ2-1

CDR3nt: TGTGCCAGTAGTATCCCGGGACTAGCGGGAGGGACCCAGTACTTC
CDR3aa: CASSIPGLAGGTQYF
v_gene: TRBV19
d_gene: TRBD2
abundance: NA
j_gene: TRBJ2-5

CDR3nt: TGTGCCAGCAGTTTGGGATATCCCAGAGATGAGCAGTACTTC
CDR3aa: CASSLGYPRDEQYF
v_gene: TRBV27
d_gene: NA
abundance: few
j_gene: TRBJ2-7

CDR3nt: TGTGCCAGCAGAGCGGCCGGAGGGTGGAAAGAGACCCAGTACTTC
CDR3aa: CASRAAGGWKETQYF
v_gene: TRBV7-9
d_gene: NA
abundance: NA
j_gene: TRBJ2-5

CDR3nt: TGCGCCAGCAGCCAAGAGGACGGAGCTGGAAACACCATATATTTT
CDR3aa: CASSQEDGAGNTIYF
v_gene: TRBV4-3
d_gene: NA
abundance: NA
j_gene: TRBJ1-3

CDR3nt: TGTGCCAGTAGTATGGTGACCGCGGGCTCCTCTGGAAACACCATATATTTT
CDR3aa: CASSMVTAGSSGNTIYF
v_gene: TRBV19
d_gene: NA
abundance: once
j_gene: TRBJ1-3

CDR3nt: TGTGCCAGCAGCCAAGTTCGGGGAGACACTGAAGCTTTCTTT
CDR3aa: CASSQVRGDTEAFF
v_gene: TRBV14
d_gene: NA
abundance: NA
j_gene: TRBJ1-1

CDR3nt: TGTGCCAGCAGCCCTTGGACAGGGGAAGAGACCCAGTACTTC
CDR3aa: CASSPWTGEETQYF
v_gene: TRBV7-9
d_gene: TRBD1
abundance: NA
j_gene: TRBJ2-5

CDR3nt: TGTGCCAGCAGCCCCTCTGTGGCCGGGGAGCTGTTTTTT
CDR3aa: CASSPSVAGELFF
v_gene: TRBV7-9
d_gene: NA
abundance: NA
j_gene: TRBJ2-2